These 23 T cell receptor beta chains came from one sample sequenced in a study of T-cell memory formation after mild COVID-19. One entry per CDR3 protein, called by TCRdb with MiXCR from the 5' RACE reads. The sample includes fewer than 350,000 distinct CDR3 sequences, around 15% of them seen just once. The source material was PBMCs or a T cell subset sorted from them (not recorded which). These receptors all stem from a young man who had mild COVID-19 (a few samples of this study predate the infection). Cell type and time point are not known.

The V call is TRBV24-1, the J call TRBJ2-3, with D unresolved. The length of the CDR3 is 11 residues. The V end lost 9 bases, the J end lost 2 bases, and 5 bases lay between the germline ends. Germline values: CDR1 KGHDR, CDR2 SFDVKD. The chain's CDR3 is CATANTDTQYF. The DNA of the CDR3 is TGTGCCACCGCCAACACAGATACGCAGTATTTT.

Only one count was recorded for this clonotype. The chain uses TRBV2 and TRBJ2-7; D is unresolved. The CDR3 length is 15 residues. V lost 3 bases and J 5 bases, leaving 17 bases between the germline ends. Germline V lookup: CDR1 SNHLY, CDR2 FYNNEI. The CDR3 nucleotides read TGTGCCAGCAGTGAGGGTTTTTTGGTTTCCCACGAGCAGTACGTC. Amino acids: CASSEGFLVSHEQYV.

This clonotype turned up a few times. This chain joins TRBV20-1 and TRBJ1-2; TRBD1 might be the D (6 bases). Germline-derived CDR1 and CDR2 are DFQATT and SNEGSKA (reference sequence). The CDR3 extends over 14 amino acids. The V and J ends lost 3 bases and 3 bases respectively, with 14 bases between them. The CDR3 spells CSASVQGSDYGYTF. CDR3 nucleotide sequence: TGCAGTGCTAGTGTTCAGGGGAGCGACTATGGCTACACCTTC.

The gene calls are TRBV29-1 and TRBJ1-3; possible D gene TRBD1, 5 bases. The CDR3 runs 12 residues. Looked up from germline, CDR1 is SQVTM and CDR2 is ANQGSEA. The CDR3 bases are TGCACCGGAACAGGATCTGGAAACACCATATATTTT. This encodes CTGTGSGNTIYF.

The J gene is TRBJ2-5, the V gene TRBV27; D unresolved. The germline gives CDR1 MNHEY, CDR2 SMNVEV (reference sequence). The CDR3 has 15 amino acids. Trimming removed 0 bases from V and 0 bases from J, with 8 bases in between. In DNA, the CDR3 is TGTGCCAGCAGTTTATCCCTTTATTACCAAGAGACCCAGTACTTC. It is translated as CASSLSLYYQETQYF.

Here the CDR3 DNA reads TGTGCCAGCAGTCGCCCCGGTGGAAGGCAACCCTATGGCTACACCTTC. It specifies CASSRPGGRQPYGYTF. The chain links TRBV6-5 to TRBJ1-2; D is undetermined. V was shortened by 5 bases and J by 4 bases, with 20 bases between the two germline ends. This CDR3 region has 16 residues. Germline V lookup: CDR1 MNHEY, CDR2 SVGAGI.

CDR3 protein: CASSLGTYNSPLHF. The CDR3 region has the DNA TGTGCCAGCAGCTTAGGGACATATAATTCACCCCTCCACTTT. The chain carries TRBV7-2 and TRBJ1-6, with a possible D match to TRBD1 (5 bases). Germline CDR1 is SGHTA and CDR2 is FQGNSA. The CDR3 totals 14 residues. The germline V and J ends were trimmed by 1 base and 4 bases, with 5 bases remaining between them.

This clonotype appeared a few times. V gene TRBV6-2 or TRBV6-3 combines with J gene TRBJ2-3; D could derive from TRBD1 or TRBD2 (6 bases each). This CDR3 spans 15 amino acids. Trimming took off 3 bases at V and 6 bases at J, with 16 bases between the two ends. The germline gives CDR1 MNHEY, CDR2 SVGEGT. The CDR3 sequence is CASSYWSGGKDTQYF. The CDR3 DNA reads TGTGCCAGCAGTTATTGGTCCGGGGGCAAGGATACGCAGTATTTT.

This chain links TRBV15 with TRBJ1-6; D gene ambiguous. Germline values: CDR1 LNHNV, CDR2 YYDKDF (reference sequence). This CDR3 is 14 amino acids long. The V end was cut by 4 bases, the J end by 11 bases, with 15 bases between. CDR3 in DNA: TGTGCCACCAGCACCTCGTGGAAGTTCCCACCCCTCCACTTT. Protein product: CATSTSWKFPPLHF.

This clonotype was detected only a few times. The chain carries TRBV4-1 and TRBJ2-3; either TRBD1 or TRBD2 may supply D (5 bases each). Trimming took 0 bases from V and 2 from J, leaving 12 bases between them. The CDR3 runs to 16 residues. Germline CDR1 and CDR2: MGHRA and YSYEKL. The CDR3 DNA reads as TGCGCCAGCAGCCAAGAGGGACCGAACCCCACAGATACGCAGTATTTT. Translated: CASSQEGPNPTDTQYF.

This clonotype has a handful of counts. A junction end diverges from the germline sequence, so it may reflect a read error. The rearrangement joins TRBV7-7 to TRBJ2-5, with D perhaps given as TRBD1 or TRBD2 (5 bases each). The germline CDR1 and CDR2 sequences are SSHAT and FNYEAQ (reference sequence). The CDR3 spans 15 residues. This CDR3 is CASSFGARSQETQYF. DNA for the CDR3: TGTGCTAGCAGCTTCGGGGCCCGGTCCCAAGAGACCCAGTACTTC.

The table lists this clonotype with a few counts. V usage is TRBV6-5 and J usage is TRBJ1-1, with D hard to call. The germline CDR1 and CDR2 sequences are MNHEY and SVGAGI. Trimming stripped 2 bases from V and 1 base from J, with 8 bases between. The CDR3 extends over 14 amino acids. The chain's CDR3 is CASSYLVSNTEAFF. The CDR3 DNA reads TGTGCCAGCAGTTACCTTGTGTCGAACACTGAAGCTTTCTTT.

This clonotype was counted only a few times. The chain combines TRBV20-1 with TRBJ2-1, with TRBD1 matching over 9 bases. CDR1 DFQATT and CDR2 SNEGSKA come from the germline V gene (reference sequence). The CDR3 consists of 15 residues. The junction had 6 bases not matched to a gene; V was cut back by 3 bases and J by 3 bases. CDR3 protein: CSASGGQGIYNEQFF. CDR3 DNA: TGCAGTGCTAGTGGGGGACAGGGTATCTACAATGAGCAGTTCTTC.

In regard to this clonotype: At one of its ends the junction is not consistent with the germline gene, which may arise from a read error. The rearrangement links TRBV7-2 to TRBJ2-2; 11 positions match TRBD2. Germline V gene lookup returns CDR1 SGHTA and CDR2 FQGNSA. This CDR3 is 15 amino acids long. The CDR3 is CASRLAGGLTGELFF. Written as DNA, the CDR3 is TGTGCCAGCAGATTAGCGGGGGGGCTCACCGGGGAGCTGTTTTTT.

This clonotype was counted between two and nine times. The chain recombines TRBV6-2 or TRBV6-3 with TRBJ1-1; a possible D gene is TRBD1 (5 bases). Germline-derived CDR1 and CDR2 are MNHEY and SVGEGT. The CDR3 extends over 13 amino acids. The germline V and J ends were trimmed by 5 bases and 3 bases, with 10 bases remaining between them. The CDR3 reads CASSGGEDTEAFF. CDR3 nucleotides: TGTGCCAGCAGTGGAGGGGAGGACACTGAAGCTTTCTTT.

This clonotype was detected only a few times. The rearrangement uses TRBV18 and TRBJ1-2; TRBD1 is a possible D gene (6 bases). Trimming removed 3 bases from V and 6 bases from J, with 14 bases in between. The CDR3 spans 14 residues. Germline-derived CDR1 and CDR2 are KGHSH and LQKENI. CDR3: CASSPRGEGDGYTF. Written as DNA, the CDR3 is TGTGCCAGCTCACCCCGAGGAGAGGGGGATGGCTACACCTTC.

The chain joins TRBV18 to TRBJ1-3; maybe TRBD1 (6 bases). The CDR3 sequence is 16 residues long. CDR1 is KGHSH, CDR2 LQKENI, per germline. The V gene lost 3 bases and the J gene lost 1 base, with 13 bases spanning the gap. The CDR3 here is CASSPVDRPSGNTIYF. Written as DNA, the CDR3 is TGTGCCAGCTCACCCGTTGACAGGCCTTCTGGAAACACCATATATTTT.

The CDR3 DNA is TGTGCCAGCAGTTCACCTAGGAGGGATTCTAATTCACCCCTCCACTTT. The encoded protein is CASSSPRRDSNSPLHF. V and J are TRBV28 and TRBJ1-6, with D unresolved. The germline V and J ends were trimmed by 4 bases and 6 bases, with 16 bases remaining between them. CDR1 is MDHEN and CDR2 is SYDVKM in the germline V gene. The CDR3 contains 16 residues. The whole variable domain, remainder taken from reference TRBV28 and TRBJ1-6, is DVKVTQSSRYLVKRTGEKVFLECVQDMDHENMFWYRQDPGLGLRLIYFSYDVKMKEKGDIPEGYSVSREKKERFSLILESASTNQTSMYLCASSSPRRDSNSPLHFGNGTRLTVT.

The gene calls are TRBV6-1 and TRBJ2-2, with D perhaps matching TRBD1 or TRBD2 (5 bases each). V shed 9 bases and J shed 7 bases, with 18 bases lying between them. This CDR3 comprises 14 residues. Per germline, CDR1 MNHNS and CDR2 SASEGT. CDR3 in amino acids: CASGTEVLFGELFF. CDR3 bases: TGTGCCAGTGGGACCGAGGTTTTATTCGGGGAGCTGTTTTTT.

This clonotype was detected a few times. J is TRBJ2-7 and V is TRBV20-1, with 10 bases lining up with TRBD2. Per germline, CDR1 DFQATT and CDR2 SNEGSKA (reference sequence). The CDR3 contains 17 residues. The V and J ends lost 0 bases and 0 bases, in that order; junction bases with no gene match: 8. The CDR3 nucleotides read TGCAGTGCTAGAGATAAGCGGGGGGGCAGAAGCTCCTACGAGCAGTACTTC. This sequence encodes CSARDKRGGRSSYEQYF.

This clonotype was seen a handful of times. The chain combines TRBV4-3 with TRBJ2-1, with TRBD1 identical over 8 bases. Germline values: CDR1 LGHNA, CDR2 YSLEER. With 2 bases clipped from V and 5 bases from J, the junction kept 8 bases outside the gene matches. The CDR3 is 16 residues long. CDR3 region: CASSQRGQGTDNEQFF. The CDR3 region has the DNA TGCGCCAGCAGCCAACGCGGACAGGGTACCGACAATGAGCAGTTCTTC.

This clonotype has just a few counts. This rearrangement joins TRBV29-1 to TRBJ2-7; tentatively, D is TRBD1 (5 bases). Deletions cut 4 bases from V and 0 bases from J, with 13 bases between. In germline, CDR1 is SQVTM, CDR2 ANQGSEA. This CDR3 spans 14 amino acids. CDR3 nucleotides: TGCAGCGTTGCCCAGGGCGCAATCTCCTACGAGCAGTACTTC. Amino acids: CSVAQGAISYEQYF.

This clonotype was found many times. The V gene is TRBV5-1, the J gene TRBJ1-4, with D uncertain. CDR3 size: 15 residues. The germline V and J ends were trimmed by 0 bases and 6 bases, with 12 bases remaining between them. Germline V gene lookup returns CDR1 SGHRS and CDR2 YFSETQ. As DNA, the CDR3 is TGCGCCAGCAGCTTGGTTCCGGGATCGGATGAAAAACTGTTTTTT. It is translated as CASSLVPGSDEKLFF.